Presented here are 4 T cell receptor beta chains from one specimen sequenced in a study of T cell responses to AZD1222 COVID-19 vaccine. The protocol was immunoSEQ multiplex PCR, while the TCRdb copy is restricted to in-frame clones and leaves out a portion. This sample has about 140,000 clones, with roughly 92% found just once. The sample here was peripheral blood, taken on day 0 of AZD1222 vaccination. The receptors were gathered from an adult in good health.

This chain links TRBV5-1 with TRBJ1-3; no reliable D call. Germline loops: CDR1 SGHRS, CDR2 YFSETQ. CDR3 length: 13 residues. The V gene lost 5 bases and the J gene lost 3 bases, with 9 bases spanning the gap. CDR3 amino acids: CASRHEGGNTIYF. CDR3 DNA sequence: TGCGCCAGCAGACACGAGGGTGGAAACACCATATATTTT.

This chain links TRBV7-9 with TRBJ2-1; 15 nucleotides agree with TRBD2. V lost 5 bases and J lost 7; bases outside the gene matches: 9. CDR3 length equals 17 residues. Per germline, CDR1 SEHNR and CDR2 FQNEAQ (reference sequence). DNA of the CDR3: TGTGCCAGCAGCCCGCCGGGACTAGCGGGGGGCCGGAATGAGCAGTTCTTC. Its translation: CASSPPGLAGGRNEQFF.

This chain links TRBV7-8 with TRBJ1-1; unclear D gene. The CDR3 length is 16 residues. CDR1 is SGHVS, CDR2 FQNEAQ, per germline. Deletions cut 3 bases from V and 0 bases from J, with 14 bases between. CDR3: CASSFVADPMNTEAFF. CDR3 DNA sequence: TGTGCCAGCAGCTTTGTCGCGGATCCAATGAACACTGAAGCTTTCTTT.

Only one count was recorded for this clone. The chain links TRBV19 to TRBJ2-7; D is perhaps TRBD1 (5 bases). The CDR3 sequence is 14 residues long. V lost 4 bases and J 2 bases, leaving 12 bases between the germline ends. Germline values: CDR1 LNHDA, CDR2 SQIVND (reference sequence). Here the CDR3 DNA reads TGTGCCAGTAGTACGAGTACAGGAGCCTACGAGCAGTACTTC. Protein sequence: CASSTSTGAYEQYF.